The TCR beta chain described here comes from a study of identifying expanded T cells in peripheral blood. As for this clone: Its antigen is not identified.

The protocol was immunoSEQ multiplex PCR, while the TCRdb copy is restricted to in-frame clones and leaves out a portion. The table includes about 58,000 clones, about 92% detected once. This CDR3 is built from 15 residues. Trimming shortened V by 0 bases and J by 9 bases, and 15 bases separated the two germline ends. Germline lookup yields CDR1 SGHNT and CDR2 YENEEA. Study results and limitations: Across healthy donors, higher total template counts meant significantly greater roughly 2-week count variance.

The specimen sequenced was blood. This TCR was recovered from a person aged 18 to 70 in good health. This rearrangement joins TRBV11-3 to TRBJ2-1; D not certain. The CDR3 reads CASSLEGIPLGEQFF. CDR3 nucleotide sequence: TGTGCCAGCAGCTTAGAAGGGATCCCCCTCGGTGAGCAGTTCTTC.